These 3 T cell receptor beta chains were all obtained from the same sample, sequenced in a study of Ad26.COV2.S vaccination and SARS-CoV-2 variants. Treatment of the sample: 15 to 20 received Ad26.COV2.S at low or high dose, single or two shots; about 5 received placebo; per-sample allocation not given. Following the first vaccine or placebo injection, samples were taken on day 63. Generated by immunoSEQ multiplex PCR, the TCRdb table keeps only in-frame clones and is missing some. The sample yields 350,000 to 550,000 clones, about 88% seen once. Sequencing was performed on peripheral blood, taken in a trial of Ad26.COV2.S vaccine versus placebo. These receptor sequences come from a person between 18 and 60 years old who received the Ad26.COV2.S COVID-19 vaccine or a placebo.

The genes are TRBV21-1 and TRBJ1-5. TRBV21-1 constitutes a pseudogene. The CDR3 covers 16 residues. CDR3 nucleotide sequence: TGTGCCAGCAGCAAATTGCGGACCGCGTGGAGTCAGCCCCAGCATTTT. Translating gives CASSKLRTAWSQPQHF.

The chain links TRBV13 to TRBJ2-3, with D uncertain. Germline-derived CDR1 and CDR2 are PRHDT and FYEKMQ (reference sequence). This CDR3 contains 14 residues. The V and J ends lost 5 bases and 6 bases respectively, with 15 bases between them. The CDR3: CASSASWGRDTQYF. The CDR3, as DNA: TGTGCCAGCAGCGCTTCGTGGGGTAGGGATACGCAGTATTTT.

In nucleotides, the CDR3 is TGTGCCAGCTCGGAAGACAGACCTTATAATTCACCCCTCCACTTT. Protein sequence: CASSEDRPYNSPLHF. The V call is TRBV18, the J call TRBJ1-6; the D gene is possibly TRBD1 (5 bases). Looked up from germline, CDR1 is KGHSH and CDR2 is LQKENI. CDR3 length: 15 amino acids. Trimming cost V 6 bases and J 4 bases, with 13 bases left between them.